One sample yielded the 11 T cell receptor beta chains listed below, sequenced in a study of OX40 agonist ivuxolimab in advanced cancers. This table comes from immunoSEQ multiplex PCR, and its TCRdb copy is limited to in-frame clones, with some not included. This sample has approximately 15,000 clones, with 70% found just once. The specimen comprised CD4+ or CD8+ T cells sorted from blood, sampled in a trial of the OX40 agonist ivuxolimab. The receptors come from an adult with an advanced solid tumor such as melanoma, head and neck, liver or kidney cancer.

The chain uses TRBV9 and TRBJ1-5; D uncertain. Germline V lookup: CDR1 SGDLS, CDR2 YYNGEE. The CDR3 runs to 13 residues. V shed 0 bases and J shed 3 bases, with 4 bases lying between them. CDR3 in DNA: TGTGCCAGCAGCGTAGGCTACAATCAGCCCCAGCATTTT. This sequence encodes CASSVGYNQPQHF.

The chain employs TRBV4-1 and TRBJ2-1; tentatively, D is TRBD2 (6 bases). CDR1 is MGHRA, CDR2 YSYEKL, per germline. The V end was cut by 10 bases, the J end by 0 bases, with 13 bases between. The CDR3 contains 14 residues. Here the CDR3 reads CATSDGGSYNEQFF. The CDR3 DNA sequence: TGCGCCACATCCGACGGGGGCTCCTACAATGAGCAGTTCTTC.

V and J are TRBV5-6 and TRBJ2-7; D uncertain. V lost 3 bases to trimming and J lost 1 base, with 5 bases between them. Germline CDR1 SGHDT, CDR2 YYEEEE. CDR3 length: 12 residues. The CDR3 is CASSSTSYEQYF. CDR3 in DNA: TGTGCCAGCAGCTCGACGTCCTACGAGCAGTACTTC.

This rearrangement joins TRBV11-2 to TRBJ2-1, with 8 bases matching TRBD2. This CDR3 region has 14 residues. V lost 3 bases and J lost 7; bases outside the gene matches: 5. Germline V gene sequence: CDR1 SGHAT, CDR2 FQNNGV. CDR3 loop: CASSFSGNRNEQFF. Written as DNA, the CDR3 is TGTGCCAGCAGCTTTAGCGGGAATAGGAATGAGCAGTTCTTC.

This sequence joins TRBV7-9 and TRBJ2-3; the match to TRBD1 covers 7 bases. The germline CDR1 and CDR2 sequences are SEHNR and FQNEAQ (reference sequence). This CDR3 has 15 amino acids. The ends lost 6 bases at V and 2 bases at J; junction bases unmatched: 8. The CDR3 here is CASRYTGEHTDTQYF. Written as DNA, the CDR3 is TGTGCCAGCAGATATACAGGGGAACACACAGATACGCAGTATTTT.

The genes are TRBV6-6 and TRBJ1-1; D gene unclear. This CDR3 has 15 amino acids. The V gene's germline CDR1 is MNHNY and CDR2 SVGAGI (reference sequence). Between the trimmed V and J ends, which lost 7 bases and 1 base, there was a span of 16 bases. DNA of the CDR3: TGTGCCAGCACACGACATGCGGGCGGGAACACTGAAGCTTTCTTT. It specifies CASTRHAGGNTEAFF.

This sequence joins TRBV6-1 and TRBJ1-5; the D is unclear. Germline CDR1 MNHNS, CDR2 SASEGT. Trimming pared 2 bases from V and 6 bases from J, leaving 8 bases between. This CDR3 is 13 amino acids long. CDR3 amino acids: CASSELERQPQHF. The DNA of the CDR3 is TGTGCCAGCAGTGAACTGGAACGTCAGCCCCAGCATTTT.

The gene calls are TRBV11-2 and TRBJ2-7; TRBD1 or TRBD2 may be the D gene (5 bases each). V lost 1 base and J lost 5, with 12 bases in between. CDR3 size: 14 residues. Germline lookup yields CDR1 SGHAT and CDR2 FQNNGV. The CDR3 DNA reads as TGTGCCAGCAGCTTAGGGGCAGGGAGCCACGAGCAGTACTTC. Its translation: CASSLGAGSHEQYF.

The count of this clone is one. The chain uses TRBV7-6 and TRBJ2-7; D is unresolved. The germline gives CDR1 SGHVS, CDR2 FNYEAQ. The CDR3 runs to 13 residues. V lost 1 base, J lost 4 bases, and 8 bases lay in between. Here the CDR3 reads CASSLGRLYEQYF. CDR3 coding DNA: TGTGCCAGCAGCTTAGGGCGGTTATACGAGCAGTACTTC.

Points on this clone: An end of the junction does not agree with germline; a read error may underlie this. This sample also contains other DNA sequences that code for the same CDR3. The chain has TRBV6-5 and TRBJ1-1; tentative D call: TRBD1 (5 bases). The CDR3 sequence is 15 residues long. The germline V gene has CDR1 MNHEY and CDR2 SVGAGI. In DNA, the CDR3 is TGTGCCAGCAGTCAATCCGGGACGGTGAATACTGAAGCTTTCTTT. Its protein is CASSQSGTVNTEAFF.

CDR3 sequence (DNA): TGTGCCAGCAGCAAGGCTAGCGGGAGGCAAGAGACCCAGTACTTC. This encodes CASSKASGRQETQYF. The V call is TRBV13, the J call TRBJ2-5, with TRBD2 matching 11 bases. Germline assignment: CDR1 PRHDT and CDR2 FYEKMQ (reference sequence). The CDR3 covers 15 residues. Losses at the gene ends were 5 bases for V and 2 bases for J; bases not matched to a gene: 4.